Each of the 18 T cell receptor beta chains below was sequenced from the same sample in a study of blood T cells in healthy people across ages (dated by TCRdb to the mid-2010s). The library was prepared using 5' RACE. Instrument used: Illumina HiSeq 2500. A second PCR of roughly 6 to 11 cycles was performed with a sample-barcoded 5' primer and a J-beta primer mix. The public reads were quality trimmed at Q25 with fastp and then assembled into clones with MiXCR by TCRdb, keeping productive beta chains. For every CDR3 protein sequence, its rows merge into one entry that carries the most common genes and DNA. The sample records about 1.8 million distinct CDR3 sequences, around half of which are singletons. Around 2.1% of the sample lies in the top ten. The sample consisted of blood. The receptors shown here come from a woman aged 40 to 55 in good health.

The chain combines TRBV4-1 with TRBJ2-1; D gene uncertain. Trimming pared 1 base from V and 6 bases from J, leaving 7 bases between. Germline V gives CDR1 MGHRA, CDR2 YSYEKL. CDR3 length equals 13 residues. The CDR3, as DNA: TGCGCCAGCAGCCAAGGTTACAGCAATGAGCAGTTCTTC. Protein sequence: CASSQGYSNEQFF.

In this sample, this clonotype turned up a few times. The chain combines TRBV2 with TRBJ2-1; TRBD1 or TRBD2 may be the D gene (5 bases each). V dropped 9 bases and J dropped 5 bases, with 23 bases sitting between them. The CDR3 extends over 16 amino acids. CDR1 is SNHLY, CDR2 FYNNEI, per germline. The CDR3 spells CARHNPSAEGNNEQFF. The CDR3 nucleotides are TGTGCCAGACATAACCCTTCCGCCGAGGGGAACAATGAGCAGTTCTTC.

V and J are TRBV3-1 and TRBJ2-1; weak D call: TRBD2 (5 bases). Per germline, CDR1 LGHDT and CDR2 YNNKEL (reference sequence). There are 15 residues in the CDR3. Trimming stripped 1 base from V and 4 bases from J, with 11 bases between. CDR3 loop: CASSQGASHYNEQFF. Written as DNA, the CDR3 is TGTGCCAGCAGCCAAGGGGCTAGCCATTACAATGAGCAGTTCTTC.

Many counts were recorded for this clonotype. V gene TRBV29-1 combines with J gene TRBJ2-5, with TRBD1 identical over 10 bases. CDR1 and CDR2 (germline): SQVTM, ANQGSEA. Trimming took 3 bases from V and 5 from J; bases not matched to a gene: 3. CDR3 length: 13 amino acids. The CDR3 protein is CSVEDRGRETQYF. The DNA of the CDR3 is TGCAGCGTTGAGGACAGGGGGAGGGAGACCCAGTACTTC.

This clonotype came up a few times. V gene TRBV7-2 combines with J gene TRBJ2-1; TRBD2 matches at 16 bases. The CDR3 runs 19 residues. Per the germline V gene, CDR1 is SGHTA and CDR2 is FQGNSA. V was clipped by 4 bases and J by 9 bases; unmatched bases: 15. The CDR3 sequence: CASSSRFLGTSGGVGEQFF. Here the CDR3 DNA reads TGTGCCAGCAGCTCTCGATTCCTAGGGACTAGCGGGGGGGTTGGTGAGCAGTTCTTC. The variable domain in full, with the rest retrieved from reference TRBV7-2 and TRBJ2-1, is GAGVSQSPSNKVTEKGKDVELRCDPISGHTALYWYRQSLGQGLEFLIYFQGNSAPDKSGLPSDRFSAERTGGSVSTLTIQRTQQEDSAVYLCASSSRFLGTSGGVGEQFFGPGTRLTVL.

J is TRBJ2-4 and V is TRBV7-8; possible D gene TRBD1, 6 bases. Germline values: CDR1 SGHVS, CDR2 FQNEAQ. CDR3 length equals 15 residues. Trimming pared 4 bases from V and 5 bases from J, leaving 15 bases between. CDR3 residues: CASSSRPGHQNIQYF. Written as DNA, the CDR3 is TGTGCCAGCAGCTCGCGACCGGGACATCAAAACATTCAGTACTTC.

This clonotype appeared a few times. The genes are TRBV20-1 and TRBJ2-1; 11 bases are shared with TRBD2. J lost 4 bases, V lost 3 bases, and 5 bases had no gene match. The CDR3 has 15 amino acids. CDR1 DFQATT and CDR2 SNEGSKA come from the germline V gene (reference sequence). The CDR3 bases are TGCAGTGCTAGTATCGGACTAGCGGGTTACAATGAGCAGTTCTTC. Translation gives CSASIGLAGYNEQFF.

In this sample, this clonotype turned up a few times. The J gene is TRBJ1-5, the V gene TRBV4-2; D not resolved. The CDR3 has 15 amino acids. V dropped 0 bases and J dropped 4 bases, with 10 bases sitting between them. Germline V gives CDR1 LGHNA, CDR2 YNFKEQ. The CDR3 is CASSQELSANQPQHF. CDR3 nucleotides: TGTGCCAGCAGCCAAGAATTGTCAGCAAATCAGCCCCAGCATTTT.

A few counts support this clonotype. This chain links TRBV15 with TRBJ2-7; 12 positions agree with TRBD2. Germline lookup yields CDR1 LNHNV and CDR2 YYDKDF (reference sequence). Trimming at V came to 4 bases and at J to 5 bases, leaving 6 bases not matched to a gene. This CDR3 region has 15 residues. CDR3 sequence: CATSIPGLAGNEQYF. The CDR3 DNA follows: TGTGCCACCAGCATTCCGGGACTAGCGGGCAACGAGCAGTACTTC. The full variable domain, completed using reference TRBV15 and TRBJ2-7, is DAMVIQNPRYQVTQFGKPVTLSCSQTLNHNVMYWYQQKSSQAPKLLFHYYDKDFNNEADTPDNFQSRRPNTSFCFLDIRSPGLGDTAMYLCATSIPGLAGNEQYFGPGTRLTVT.

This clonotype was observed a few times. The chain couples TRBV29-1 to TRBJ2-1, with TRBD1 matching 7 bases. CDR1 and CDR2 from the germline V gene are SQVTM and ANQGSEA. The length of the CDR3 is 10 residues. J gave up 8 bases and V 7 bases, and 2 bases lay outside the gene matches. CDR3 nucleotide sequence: TGCAGCGACGGGACAGATGAGCAGTTCTTC. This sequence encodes CSDGTDEQFF.

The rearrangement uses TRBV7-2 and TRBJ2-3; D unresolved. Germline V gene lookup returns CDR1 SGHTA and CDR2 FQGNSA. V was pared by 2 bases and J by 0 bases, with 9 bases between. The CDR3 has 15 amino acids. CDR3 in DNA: TGTGCCAGCAGCTTAAACGCCATAAGCACAGATACGCAGTATTTT. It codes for CASSLNAISTDTQYF.

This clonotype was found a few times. This chain's CDR3 is CSVRQGMNTEAFF. CDR3 sequence (DNA): TGCAGCGTTAGACAGGGTATGAACACTGAAGCTTTCTTT. The rearrangement links TRBV29-1 to TRBJ1-1; 7 bases agree with TRBD1. J was trimmed by 0 bases and V by 5 bases; bases with no gene match: 3. The CDR3 is 13 amino acids. CDR1 and CDR2 from the germline V gene are SQVTM and ANQGSEA.

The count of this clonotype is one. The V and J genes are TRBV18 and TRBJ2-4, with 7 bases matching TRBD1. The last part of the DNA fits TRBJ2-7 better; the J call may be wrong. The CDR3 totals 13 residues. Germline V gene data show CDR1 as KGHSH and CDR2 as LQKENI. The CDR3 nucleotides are TGTGCCAGCTCACCACCCTACAGGGGCGAGCAGTACTTC. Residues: CASSPPYRGEQYF.

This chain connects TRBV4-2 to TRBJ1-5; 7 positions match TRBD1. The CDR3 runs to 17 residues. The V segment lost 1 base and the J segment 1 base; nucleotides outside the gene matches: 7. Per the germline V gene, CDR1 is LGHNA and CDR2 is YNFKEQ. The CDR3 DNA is TGTGCCAGCAGCCAAGGCCCAGGGGGTGAAAGCAATCAGCCCCAGCATTTT. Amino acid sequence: CASSQGPGGESNQPQHF.

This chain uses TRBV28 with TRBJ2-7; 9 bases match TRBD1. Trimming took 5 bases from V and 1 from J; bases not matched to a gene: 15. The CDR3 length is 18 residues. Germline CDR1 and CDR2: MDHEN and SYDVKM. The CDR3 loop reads CASSEDRDRALSSYEQYF. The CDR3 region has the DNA TGTGCCAGCAGTGAGGACAGGGACAGGGCCCTGAGTTCCTACGAGCAGTACTTC. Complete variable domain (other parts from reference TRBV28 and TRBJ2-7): DVKVTQSSRYLVKRTGEKVFLECVQDMDHENMFWYRQDPGLGLRLIYFSYDVKMKEKGDIPEGYSVSREKKERFSLILESASTNQTSMYLCASSEDRDRALSSYEQYFGPGTRLTVT.

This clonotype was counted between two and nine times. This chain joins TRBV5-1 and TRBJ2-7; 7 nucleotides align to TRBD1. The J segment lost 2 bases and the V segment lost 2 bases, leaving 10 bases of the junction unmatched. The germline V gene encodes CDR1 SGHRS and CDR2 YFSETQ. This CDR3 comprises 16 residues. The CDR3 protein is CASSLSPRQGTYEQYF. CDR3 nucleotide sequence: TGCGCCAGCAGCTTAAGCCCAAGACAGGGAACCTACGAGCAGTACTTC.

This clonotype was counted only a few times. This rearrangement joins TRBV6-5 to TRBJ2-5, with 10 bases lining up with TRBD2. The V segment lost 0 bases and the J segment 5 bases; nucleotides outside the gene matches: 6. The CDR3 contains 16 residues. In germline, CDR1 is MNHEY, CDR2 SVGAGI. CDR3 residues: CASSYSAGGPYETQYF. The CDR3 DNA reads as TGTGCCAGCAGTTACTCAGCGGGGGGGCCTTATGAGACCCAGTACTTC.

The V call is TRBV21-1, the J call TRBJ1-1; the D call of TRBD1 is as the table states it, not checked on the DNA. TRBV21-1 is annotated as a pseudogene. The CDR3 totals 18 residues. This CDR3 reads CASSKLSGTGGMNTEAFF. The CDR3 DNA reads TGTGCCAGCAGCAAACTATCTGGGACAGGGGGCATGAACACTGAAGCTTTCTTT.